The rows below give T cell receptor beta chains drawn from one sample of a study of T cells in Graves' hyperthyroidism and ophthalmopathy. TCRdb reanalysed the multiplex PCR reads using MiXCR and keeps one entry per CDR3 protein. The sample lists under 400,000 distinct CDR3 sequences, roughly 18% occurring once. Sequencing was performed on blood. The receptors stem from a woman aged 40 to 50 with Graves' ophthalmopathy. Both conserved end residues are part of each CDR3. A D gene is named only where the DNA matches it firmly. A row's size may be missing; if present it is once, few, many or a size class.

TRBJ1-1,TRBV4-3,many,.,CASSQDPWDENTEAFF,TGCGCCAGCAGCCAAGATCCTTGGGATGAAAACACTGAAGCTTTCTTT
TRBJ2-2,TRBV7-2,many,TRBD1,CASSLWDREGGELFF,TGTGCCAGCAGCTTATGGGACAGGGAGGGCGGGGAGCTGTTTTTT
TRBJ2-2,TRBV29-1,many,.,CSVARTTNTGELFF,TGCAGCGTTGCCCGGACTACGAACACCGGGGAGCTGTTTTTT
TRBJ2-7,TRBV18,few,TRBD1,CASSRRIGQDSDEQYF,TGTGCCAGCTCACGAAGGATAGGACAGGATTCTGACGAGCAGTACTTC
TRBJ1-5,TRBV20-1,many,TRBD1,CSARARYRGSNQPQHF,TGCAGTGCTAGAGCCAGATACAGGGGTAGCAATCAGCCCCAGCATTTT
TRBJ2-7,TRBV27,many,TRBD2,CASSLSPKTGTTSYEQYF,TGTGCCAGCAGTTTATCCCCAAAAACCGGGACTACGAGCTACGAGCAGTACTTC
TRBJ1-2,TRBV6-5,few,.,CASSVRYYGYTF,TGTGCCAGCTCGGTGCGGTACTATGGCTACACCTTC
TRBJ2-2,TRBV6-2/TRBV6-3,.,TRBD2,CASSLGLAGVTGELFF,TGTGCCAGCAGCCTGGGACTAGCGGGAGTTACCGGGGAGCTGTTTTTT
TRBJ1-1,TRBV7-9,many,.,CASSSTPGTLGTTEAFF,TGTGCCAGCAGCTCCACCCCAGGGACATTGGGAACCACTGAAGCTTTCTTT
TRBJ1-1,TRBV7-3,many,.,CASSLESATEAFF,TGTGCCAGCAGCTTAGAGTCCGCCACTGAAGCTTTCTTT
TRBJ1-1,TRBV27,many,.,CASSLRGGTNTEAFF,TGTGCCAGCAGTTTAAGGGGGGGAACGAACACTGAAGCTTTCTTT
TRBJ2-2,TRBV19,many,.,CASSRQGMGDTGELFF,TGTGCCAGTAGCCGTCAGGGGATGGGTGACACCGGGGAGCTGTTTTTT
TRBJ1-1,TRBV6-2/TRBV6-3,.,.,CASSYTSGGTNTEAFF,TGTGCCAGCAGTTACACCTCGGGAGGGACGAACACTGAAGCTTTCTTT
TRBJ2-5,TRBV28,.,.,CASSLTWVAQYF,TGTGCCAGCAGTTTAACCTGGGTGGCCCAGTACTTC
TRBJ2-7,TRBV6-1,.,.,CASSEVGRSIYEQYF,TGTGCCAGCAGTGAGGTAGGACGGTCCATCTACGAGCAGTACTTC
TRBJ1-4,TRBV7-9,many,.,CASSLEGAGEKLFF,TGTGCCAGCAGCTTAGAAGGGGCTGGCGAAAAACTGTTTTTT
TRBJ2-2,TRBV28,many,TRBD2,CASSRGLANTGELFF,TGTGCCAGCAGTAGGGGACTAGCTAACACCGGGGAGCTGTTTTTT
TRBJ2-7,TRBV5-1,many,.,CASSSGYGSYEQYF,TGCGCCAGCAGCTCAGGGTATGGGTCCTACGAGCAGTACTTC
TRBJ2-7,TRBV2,.,.,CASSEWPYEQYF,TGTGCCAGCAGTGAGTGGCCCTACGAGCAGTACTTC
TRBJ2-7,TRBV12-3/TRBV12-4,many,.,CASREASTTYEQYF,TGTGCCAGCCGAGAAGCTAGCACTACCTACGAGCAGTACTTC
TRBJ1-1,TRBV20-1,few,TRBD1,CSAPGQGGWNTEAFF,TGCAGTGCTCCAGGACAGGGGGGATGGAACACTGAAGCTTTCTTT
TRBJ1-1,TRBV6-2/TRBV6-3,many,.,CASSIGGSGTEAFF,TGTGCCAGCAGTATCGGAGGGAGTGGCACTGAAGCTTTCTTT
TRBJ2-7,TRBV20-1,.,.,CSARDRGSRGIFHEQYF,TGCAGTGCTAGAGATAGGGGTTCGCGCGGGATCTTCCACGAGCAGTACTTC
TRBJ1-3,TRBV5-1,many,TRBD1,CASSRDRGPGNTIYF,TGCGCCAGCAGCCGAGACAGGGGGCCTGGAAACACCATATATTTT
TRBJ2-7,TRBV20-1,many,TRBD1,CSADAGTGGNEQYF,TGCAGTGCTGACGCCGGGACAGGGGGCAACGAGCAGTACTTC
TRBJ1-2,TRBV29-1,many,.,CSVAGLKQGTYGYTF,TGCAGCGTTGCCGGACTGAAACAGGGAACCTATGGCTACACCTTC
TRBJ1-1,TRBV19,.,.,CASSRDRLMNTEAFF,TGTGCCAGTAGTAGAGACAGGCTTATGAACACTGAAGCTTTCTTT
TRBJ1-6,TRBV20-1,many,.,CSARGQGISPLHF,TGCAGTGCTAGAGGCCAGGGGATTTCACCCCTCCACTTT
TRBJ1-1,TRBV12-3/TRBV12-4,.,.,CASSLLPGGTEAFF,TGTGCCAGCAGTTTATTGCCGGGGGGCACTGAAGCTTTCTTT
TRBJ2-7,TRBV7-2,many,.,CATRDASYEQYF,TGTGCCACCCGGGACGCCTCCTACGAGCAGTACTTC